These 18 T cell receptor beta chains were all obtained from the same sample, sequenced in a study of blood T cell repertoires in COVID-19. Profiling relied on immunoSEQ multiplex PCR, and the TCRdb table lists in-frame clones only, not all of them. The sample shows 210,000 or so clones, roughly nine tenths of them seen only once. The sequenced sample was PBMCs or T cells enriched from blood (not recorded which). The receptors were gathered from a woman in her 50s in a cohort exposed to, infected with or recovered from COVID-19 (not recorded which).

The CDR3 coding sequence is TGTGCCAGCAGTTACTCGAGGGGACAGGGGGACTATGGCTACACCTTC. This encodes CASSYSRGQGDYGYTF. The V call is TRBV6-5, the J call TRBJ1-2; 11 bases align to TRBD1. The trim removed 0 bases at V and 3 bases at J, leaving 3 bases unmatched. Germline lookup yields CDR1 MNHEY and CDR2 SVGAGI. This CDR3 contains 16 residues.

The rearrangement joins TRBV4-1 to TRBJ1-1; no reliable D call. The CDR3 spans 13 residues. Trimming left V 5 bases short and J 1 base short, with 8 bases between. Per germline, CDR1 MGHRA and CDR2 YSYEKL. The CDR3: CASSSGGNTEAFF. The CDR3 DNA is TGCGCCAGCAGCTCCGGAGGGAACACTGAAGCTTTCTTT.

The V gene is TRBV4-1, the J gene TRBJ2-7; 7 bases agree with TRBD2. This CDR3 spans 14 amino acids. Trimming removed 4 bases from V and 1 base from J; junction bases left unmatched: 4. Germline lookup yields CDR1 MGHRA and CDR2 YSYEKL. The CDR3 loop reads CASSPGEGSYEQYF. In DNA form, the CDR3 reads TGCGCCAGCAGCCCCGGGGAGGGATCCTACGAGCAGTACTTC.

The chain joins TRBV6-5 to TRBJ2-7; D not resolved. This CDR3 is 14 amino acids long. Germline V gene lookup returns CDR1 MNHEY and CDR2 SVGAGI. Trimming left V 7 bases short and J 1 base short, with 14 bases between. CDR3 protein: CASTRVLQSYEQYF. CDR3 bases: TGTGCCAGCACCCGTGTGTTACAATCCTACGAGCAGTACTTC.

V gene TRBV23-1 combines with J gene TRBJ1-6, with unresolved D. TRBV23-1 qualifies as an ORF whose function is uncertain. Deletions cut 7 bases from V and 9 bases from J, with 13 bases between. The CDR3 length is 13 residues. The CDR3 DNA follows: TGCGCCAGCACCCTATTTGGTGGTTCACCCCTCCACTTT. Translating it yields CASTLFGGSPLHF.

The CDR3 spells CTRKTSGGRETQYF. The CDR3 bases are TGCACCCGAAAAACTAGCGGGGGGCGTGAGACCCAGTACTTC. The V and J genes are TRBV1 and TRBJ2-5; the D segment call TRBD2 is taken from the table without a DNA check. TRBV1 is shown as a pseudogene. This CDR3 comprises 14 residues.

V is TRBV30 and J is TRBJ2-2, with D tentatively TRBD1 (5 bases). V lost 8 bases and J 4 bases, leaving 11 bases between the germline ends. Germline loops: CDR1 GTSNPN, CDR2 SVGIG (reference sequence). The CDR3 is made up of 12 amino acids. This chain's CDR3 is CARQGSTGELFF. Here the CDR3 DNA reads TGTGCCCGGCAGGGTTCCACCGGGGAGCTGTTTTTT.

The V and J genes are TRBV6-2 or TRBV6-3 and TRBJ1-6; TRBD1 might be the D (6 bases). V was trimmed by 3 bases and J by 9 bases, leaving 21 bases between them. CDR1 and CDR2 (germline): MNHEY, SVGEGT. CDR3 size: 17 residues. The CDR3 DNA reads as TGTGCCAGCAGTTATGTTCTCGGACAGACCGGAACTTCACCCCTCCACTTT. This gives the protein CASSYVLGQTGTSPLHF.

This chain uses TRBV29-1 with TRBJ1-2, with 7 bases identical to TRBD1. Germline CDR1 and CDR2: SQVTM and ANQGSEA. This CDR3 comprises 15 residues. V lost 1 base and J lost 4; bases outside the gene matches: 9. This chain's CDR3 is CSVEGHKTGFYGYTF. CDR3 DNA sequence: TGCAGCGTTGAAGGCCATAAGACAGGGTTCTATGGCTACACCTTC.

This rearrangement joins TRBV27 to TRBJ1-1; weak D call: TRBD1 (5 bases). This CDR3 contains 20 residues. From germline, CDR1 is MNHEY and CDR2 SMNVEV (reference sequence). Between the trimmed V and J ends, which lost 5 bases and 1 base, there was a span of 29 bases. This chain's CDR3 is CASSPQVPVSYIPQNTEAFF. The CDR3 bases are TGTGCCAGCAGTCCACAGGTTCCTGTAAGTTACATTCCGCAGAACACTGAAGCTTTCTTT.

This chain uses TRBV14 with TRBJ2-1; TRBD2 matches 11 bases. The germline V gene encodes CDR1 SGHDN and CDR2 FVKESK. J lost 6 bases, V lost 1 base, and 8 bases had no gene match. The CDR3 is 17 amino acids. The CDR3 DNA reads as TGTGCCAGCAGCCAAGCCCTATTAGCGGGGGGGTCCAATGAGCAGTTCTTC. Protein product: CASSQALLAGGSNEQFF.

Concerning this clone: Other DNA sequences in the same sample also yield this CDR3. The chain couples TRBV7-2 to TRBJ1-1, with TRBD1 as a possible D gene (5 bases). The germline V and J ends were trimmed by 5 bases and 1 base, with 8 bases remaining between them. This CDR3 has 13 amino acids. The V gene's germline CDR1 is SGHTA and CDR2 FQGNSA. CDR3 sequence reads: CASSRDRNTEAFF. The CDR3 coding sequence is TGTGCCAGCAGCCGTGACAGGAACACTGAAGCTTTCTTT.

This chain links TRBV3-1 (or the pseudogene TRBV3-2) with TRBJ1-2; tentatively, D is TRBD1 (5 bases). The CDR3 length is 14 residues. CDR1 LGHDT and CDR2 YNNKEL come from the germline V gene (reference sequence). Trimming pared 0 bases from V and 7 bases from J, leaving 12 bases between. CDR3 protein: CASSQDQQGGGYTF. The CDR3 DNA follows: TGTGCCAGCAGCCAAGATCAGCAGGGAGGTGGCTACACCTTC.

The chain has TRBV28 and TRBJ2-5, with TRBD2 as a possible D gene (7 bases). CDR3 length: 16 residues. Trimming pared 6 bases from V and 6 bases from J, leaving 23 bases between. The V gene's germline CDR1 is MDHEN and CDR2 SYDVKM. CDR3 coding DNA: TGTGCCAGCAGACCCCGGGGGGCCGCGAGGGCCCAGACCCAGTACTTC. The encoded protein is CASRPRGAARAQTQYF.

This chain uses TRBV19 with TRBJ1-1, with D tentatively TRBD1 (6 bases). Germline CDR1 is LNHDA and CDR2 is SQIVND (reference sequence). The CDR3 spans 14 residues. V was cut by 6 bases and J by 5 bases, with 16 bases left in between. The CDR3 is CASSTTGRGTEAFF. The DNA for the CDR3 is TGTGCCAGTAGCACCACAGGGAGGGGTACTGAAGCTTTCTTT.

The chain joins TRBV5-1 to TRBJ1-6; 7 nucleotides match TRBD1. Trimming at V came to 2 bases and at J to 7 bases, leaving 9 bases not matched to a gene. Germline lookup yields CDR1 SGHRS and CDR2 YFSETQ. This CDR3 has 16 amino acids. CDR3 sequence (DNA): TGCGCCAGCAGCTTTCCTACCGGGACAGAGAATTCACCCCTCCACTTT. It specifies CASSFPTGTENSPLHF.

V is TRBV28 and J is TRBJ1-2; the match to TRBD1 covers 7 bases. CDR1 and CDR2 (germline): MDHEN, SYDVKM. The CDR3 consists of 13 residues. The trim removed 6 bases at V and 9 bases at J, leaving 10 bases unmatched. CDR3: CASSYNRGRSYTF. The DNA for the CDR3 is TGTGCCAGCAGCTACAACAGGGGTAGGAGCTACACCTTC.

On this clone: This sample includes further DNA sequences coding for the same CDR3. The rearrangement links TRBV5-1 to TRBJ1-1, with a weak D call TRBD1 (6 bases). Germline V CDR1 and CDR2: SGHRS, YFSETQ. The CDR3 runs to 15 residues. The V and J ends lost 4 bases and 1 base respectively, with 14 bases between them. CDR3 DNA sequence: TGCGCCAGCAGCGCGTTACAGGGAAGGAACACTGAAGCTTTCTTT. Protein sequence: CASSALQGRNTEAFF.